This TCR beta chain came from a study of blood T cell repertoires in COVID-19. This CDR3 contains 16 residues. Germline CDR1 reads WNHNN; CDR2 reads SYGVQD (reference sequence). V was pared by 0 bases and J by 5 bases, with 7 bases of the junction left unmatched. Method: immunoSEQ multiplex PCR; TCRdb's copy keeps in-frame clones and lacks some. The sample has some 110,000 clones, around 90% seen once. This clonotype was sampled from a human donor in a cohort sampled during active COVID-19. The chain employs TRBV10-1 and TRBJ2-3; TRBD2 agrees at 8 bases. The sequenced sample consisted of peripheral blood. Here the CDR3 reads CASSESPRGGLDTQYF. In DNA form, the CDR3 reads TGCGCCAGCAGTGAGTCGCCTCGGGGGGGCTTAGATACGCAGTATTTT.